These T cell receptor beta chains were read from a single sample in a study of OX40 agonist ivuxolimab in advanced cancers. Here immunoSEQ multiplex PCR was the method, and the copy in TCRdb shows in-frame clones only, minus some. The sample has 40,000 to 45,000 clones, 80% to 90% seen once. Sequencing was performed on CD4+ or CD8+ T cells sorted from blood, taken in a trial of the OX40 agonist ivuxolimab. The receptors were sampled from an adult with an advanced solid tumor such as melanoma, head and neck, liver or kidney cancer. The CDR3 runs from the conserved cysteine through the conserved F or W. D genes are given only for firm matches.

CDR3aa	CDR3nt	d_gene	len	v_gene	j_gene
CASSETDRGPVKGYTF	TGTGCCAGCAGCGAGACGGACAGGGGGCCGGTAAAGGGCTACACCTTC	TRBD1	16	TRBV9	TRBJ1-2
CASSLEALIRYNEQFF	TGCGCCAGCAGCTTAGAAGCACTGATCCGCTACAATGAGCAGTTCTTC	NA	16	TRBV7-8	TRBJ2-1
CASSVGTGIINEQFF	TGTGCCAGCAGCGTAGGGACAGGTATCATCAATGAGCAGTTCTTC	TRBD1	15	TRBV9	TRBJ2-1
CASSERPTGELFF	TGTGCCAGCAGTGAAAGGCCCACCGGGGAGCTGTTTTTT	NA	13	TRBV2	TRBJ2-2
CASSPRPLGMDTQYF	TGTGCCAGCAGCCCTAGACCCCTCGGGATGGATACGCAGTATTTT	NA	15	TRBV13	TRBJ2-3
CASSPGLAGRQETQYF	TGTGCCAGCAGTCCCGGACTAGCGGGAAGGCAAGAGACCCAGTACTTC	TRBD2	16	TRBV28	TRBJ2-5
CASSLAGQKERQYF	TGTGCCAGCAGCTTAGCGGGTCAGAAGGAAAGACAGTACTTC	NA	14	TRBV11-2	TRBJ2-7
CASSSAGAETSTDTQYF	TGTGCCAGCAGCTCCGCAGGAGCGGAGACAAGCACAGATACGCAGTATTTT	NA	17	TRBV7-9	TRBJ2-3
CASSQDLLAGAYEQYF	TGCGCCAGCAGCCAAGATCTCCTAGCGGGAGCATACGAGCAGTACTTC	TRBD2	16	TRBV4-1	TRBJ2-7
CASPGDTLYPNTEAFF	TGTGCCAGTCCGGGGGACACTCTATATCCGAACACTGAAGCTTTCTTT	NA	16	TRBV2	TRBJ1-1
CASSQGFPGAYGYTF	TGCGCCAGCAGCCAAGGATTCCCAGGGGCCTATGGCTACACCTTC	NA	15	TRBV4-3	TRBJ1-2
CASSLEGGFQPQHF	TGTGCCAGCAGCTTAGAGGGGGGATTTCAGCCCCAGCATTTT	NA	14	TRBV11-2	TRBJ1-5
CASSRTSGSYNEQFF	TGTGCCAGCAGTCGGACTAGCGGGAGCTACAATGAGCAGTTCTTC	TRBD2	15	TRBV13	TRBJ2-1
CASSLFGRDEQFF	TGCGCCAGCAGCTTATTTGGGCGGGATGAGCAGTTCTTC	NA	13	TRBV5-1	TRBJ2-1
CASSLGTNPRVETQYF	TGCGCCAGCAGCCTAGGGACAAACCCCAGGGTGGAGACCCAGTACTTC	NA	16	TRBV4-3	TRBJ2-5
CASSLEPDSGNTIYF	TGTGCCAGCAGCTTAGAACCGGACTCTGGAAACACCATATATTTT	NA	15	TRBV7-2	TRBJ1-3
CASSYVSTFRETQYF	TGTGCCAGCAGTTACGTTAGCACATTCCGAGAGACCCAGTACTTC	NA	15	TRBV6-6	TRBJ2-5